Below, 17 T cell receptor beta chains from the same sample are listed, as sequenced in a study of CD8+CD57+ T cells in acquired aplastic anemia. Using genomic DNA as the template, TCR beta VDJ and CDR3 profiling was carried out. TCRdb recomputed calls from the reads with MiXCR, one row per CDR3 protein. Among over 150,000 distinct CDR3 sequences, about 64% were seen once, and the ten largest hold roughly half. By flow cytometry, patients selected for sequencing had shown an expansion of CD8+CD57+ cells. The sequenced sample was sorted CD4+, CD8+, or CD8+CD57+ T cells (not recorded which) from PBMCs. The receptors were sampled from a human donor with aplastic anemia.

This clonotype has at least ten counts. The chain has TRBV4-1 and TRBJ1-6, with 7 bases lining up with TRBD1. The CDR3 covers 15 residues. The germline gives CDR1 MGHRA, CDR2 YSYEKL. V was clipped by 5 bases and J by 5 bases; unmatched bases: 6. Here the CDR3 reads CASSAPTGHNSPLHF. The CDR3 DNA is TGCGCCAGCAGCGCCCCGACAGGGCATAATTCACCCCTCCACTTT.

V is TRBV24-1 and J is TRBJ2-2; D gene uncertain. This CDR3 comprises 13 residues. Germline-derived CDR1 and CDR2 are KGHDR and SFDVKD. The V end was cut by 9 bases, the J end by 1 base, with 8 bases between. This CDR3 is CATCPRNTGELFF. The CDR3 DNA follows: TGTGCCACCTGTCCCCGGAACACCGGGGAGCTGTTTTTT.

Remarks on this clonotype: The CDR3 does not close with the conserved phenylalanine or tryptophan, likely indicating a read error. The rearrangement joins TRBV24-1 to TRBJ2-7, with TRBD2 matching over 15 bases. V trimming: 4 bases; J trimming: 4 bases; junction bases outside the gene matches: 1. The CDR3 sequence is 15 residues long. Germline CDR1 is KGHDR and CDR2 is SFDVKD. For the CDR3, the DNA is TGTGCCACCAGTGACGGGACTAGCGGGAGGTACGAGCAGTACTCC. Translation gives CATSDGTSGRYEQYS.

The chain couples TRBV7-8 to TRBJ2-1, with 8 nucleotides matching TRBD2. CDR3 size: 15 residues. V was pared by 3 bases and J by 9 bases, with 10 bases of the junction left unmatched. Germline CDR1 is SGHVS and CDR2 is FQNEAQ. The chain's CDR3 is CASSFVIAGRGEQFF. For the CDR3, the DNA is TGTGCCAGCAGCTTTGTTATAGCGGGGCGGGGTGAGCAGTTCTTC.

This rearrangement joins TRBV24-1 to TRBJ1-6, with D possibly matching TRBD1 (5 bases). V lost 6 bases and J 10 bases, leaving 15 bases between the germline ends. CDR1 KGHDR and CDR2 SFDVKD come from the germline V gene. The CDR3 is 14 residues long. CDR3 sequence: CATSSQGADSPLHF. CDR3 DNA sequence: TGTGCCACCAGTTCTCAGGGAGCGGACTCACCCCTCCACTTT.

The CDR3 sequence: CASSIDRADYGYTF. CDR3 sequence (DNA): TGTGCCAGTAGTATAGACAGAGCTGACTATGGCTACACCTTC. This sequence joins TRBV19 and TRBJ1-2; D remains ambiguous. The ends were cut back, 0 bases at V and 3 bases at J, with 8 bases in the middle. The CDR3 totals 14 residues. Germline V gives CDR1 LNHDA, CDR2 SQIVND (reference sequence).

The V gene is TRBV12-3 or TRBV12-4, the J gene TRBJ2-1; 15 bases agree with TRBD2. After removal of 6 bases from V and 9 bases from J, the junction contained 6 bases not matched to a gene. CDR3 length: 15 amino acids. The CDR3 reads CASSPGLAGGSEQFF. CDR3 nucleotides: TGTGCCAGCAGCCCGGGACTAGCGGGAGGATCTGAGCAGTTCTTC.

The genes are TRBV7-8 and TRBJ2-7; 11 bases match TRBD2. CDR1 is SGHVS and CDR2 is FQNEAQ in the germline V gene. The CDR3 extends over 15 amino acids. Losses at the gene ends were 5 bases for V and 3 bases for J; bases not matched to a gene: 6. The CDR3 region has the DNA TGTGCCAGCAGCAAGACTAGCGGGGCAAACTACGAGCAGTACTTC. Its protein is CASSKTSGANYEQYF.

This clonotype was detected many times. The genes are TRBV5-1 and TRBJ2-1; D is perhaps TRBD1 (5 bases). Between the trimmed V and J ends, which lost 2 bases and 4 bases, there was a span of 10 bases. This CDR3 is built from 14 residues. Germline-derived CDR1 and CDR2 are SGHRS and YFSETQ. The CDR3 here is CASSFRQGYNEQFF. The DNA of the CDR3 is TGCGCCAGCAGCTTTAGGCAGGGTTACAATGAGCAGTTCTTC.

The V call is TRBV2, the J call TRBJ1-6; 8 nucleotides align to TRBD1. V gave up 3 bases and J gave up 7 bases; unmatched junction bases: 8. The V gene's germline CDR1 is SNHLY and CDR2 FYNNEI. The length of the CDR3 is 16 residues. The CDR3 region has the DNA TGTGCCAGCAGTGAGTCCGCGGGACAGGCGAATTCACCCCTCCACTTT. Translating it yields CASSESAGQANSPLHF.

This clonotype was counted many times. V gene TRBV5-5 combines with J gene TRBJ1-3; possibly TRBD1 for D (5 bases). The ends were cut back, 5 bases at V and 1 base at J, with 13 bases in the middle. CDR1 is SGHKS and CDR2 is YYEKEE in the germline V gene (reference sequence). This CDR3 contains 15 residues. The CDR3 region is CASREGIWSGNTIYF. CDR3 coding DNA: TGTGCCAGCAGGGAGGGGATTTGGTCTGGAAACACCATATATTTT.

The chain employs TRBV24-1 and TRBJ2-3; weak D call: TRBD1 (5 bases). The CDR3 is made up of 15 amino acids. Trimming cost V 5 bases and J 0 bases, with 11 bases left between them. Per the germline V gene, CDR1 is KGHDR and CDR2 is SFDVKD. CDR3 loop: CATSASGSSTDTQYF. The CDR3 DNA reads TGTGCCACCAGTGCTTCAGGGTCTAGCACAGATACGCAGTATTTT.

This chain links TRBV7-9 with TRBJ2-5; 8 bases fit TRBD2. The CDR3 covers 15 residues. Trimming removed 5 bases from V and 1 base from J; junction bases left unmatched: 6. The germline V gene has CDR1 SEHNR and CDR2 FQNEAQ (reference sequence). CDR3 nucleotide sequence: TGTGCCAGCAGCCTAGGACTAGCCGTCCAAGAGACCCAGTACTTC. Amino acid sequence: CASSLGLAVQETQYF.

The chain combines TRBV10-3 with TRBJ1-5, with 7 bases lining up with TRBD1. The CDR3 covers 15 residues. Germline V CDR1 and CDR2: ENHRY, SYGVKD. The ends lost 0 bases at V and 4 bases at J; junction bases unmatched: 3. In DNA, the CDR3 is TGTGCCATCAGTGAGTCAGGGGGCGGGAATCAGCCCCAGCATTTT. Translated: CAISESGGGNQPQHF.

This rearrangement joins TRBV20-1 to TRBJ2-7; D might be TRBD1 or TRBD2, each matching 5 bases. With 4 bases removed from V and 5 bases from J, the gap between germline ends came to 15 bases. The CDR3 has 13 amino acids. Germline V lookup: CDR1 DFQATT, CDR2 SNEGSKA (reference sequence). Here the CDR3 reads CSAIHLQGHEQYF. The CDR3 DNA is TGCAGTGCTATTCACTTGCAGGGACACGAGCAGTACTTC.

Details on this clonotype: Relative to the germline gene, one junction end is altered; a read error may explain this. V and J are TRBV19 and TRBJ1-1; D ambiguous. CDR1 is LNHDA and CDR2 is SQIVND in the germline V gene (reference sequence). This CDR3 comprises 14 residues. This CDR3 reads CAGSIGQVNTEAFF. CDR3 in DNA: TGTGCCGGTAGTATAGGGCAAGTGAACACTGAAGCTTTCTTT.

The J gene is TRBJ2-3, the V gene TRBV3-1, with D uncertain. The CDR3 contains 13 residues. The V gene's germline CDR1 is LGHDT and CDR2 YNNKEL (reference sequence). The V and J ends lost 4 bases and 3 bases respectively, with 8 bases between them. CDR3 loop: CASSRRTTDTQYF. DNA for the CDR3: TGTGCCAGCAGCCGACGAACAACAGATACGCAGTATTTT.